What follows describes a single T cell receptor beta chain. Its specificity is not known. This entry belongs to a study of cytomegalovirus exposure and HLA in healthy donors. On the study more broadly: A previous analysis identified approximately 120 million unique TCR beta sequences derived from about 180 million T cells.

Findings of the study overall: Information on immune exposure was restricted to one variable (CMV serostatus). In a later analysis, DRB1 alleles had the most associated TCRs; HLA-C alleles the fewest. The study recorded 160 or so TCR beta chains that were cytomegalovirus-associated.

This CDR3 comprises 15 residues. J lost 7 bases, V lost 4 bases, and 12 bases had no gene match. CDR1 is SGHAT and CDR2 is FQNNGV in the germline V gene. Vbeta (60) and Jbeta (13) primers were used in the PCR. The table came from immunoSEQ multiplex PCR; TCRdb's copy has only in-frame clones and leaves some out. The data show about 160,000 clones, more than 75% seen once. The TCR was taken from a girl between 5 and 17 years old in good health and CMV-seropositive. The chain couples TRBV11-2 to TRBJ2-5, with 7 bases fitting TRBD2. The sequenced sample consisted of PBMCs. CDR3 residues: CASSSLRGDRVTQYF. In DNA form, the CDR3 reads TGTGCCAGCAGCTCCCTCCGGGGGGACCGGGTGACCCAGTACTTC.